This T cell receptor (beta chain) was observed in a study of human T cells and chemical hapten exposure. The overall study: 2% DPC applied to a roughly 2 cm by roughly 2 cm arm area sensitized donors. Patch tests delivered 0.01% DPC to the upper back and were evaluated at 6 days.

Original processing notes: Individual samples carried between roughly 23,224 and 690,600 TCRs, with some 100,000 as the median. TCRdb fed the RACE reads into MiXCR, producing one record per CDR3 protein. It is TCRdb's table, rather than the study itself, that gives the V and J calls and clone size. This table has some 250,000 distinct CDR3 sequences, around 7.3% appearing once. CDR1 and CDR2 from the germline V gene are LGHNA and YSLEER. V dropped 1 base and J dropped 6 bases, with 18 bases sitting between them. This CDR3 comprises 16 residues. This clonotype appeared many times. Its antigen is currently unknown. Study-wide results and limits: The donor cohort had alopecia, so its immune response may not match that of healthy people.

Time point defined: pre-sensitization, week 0. Treatment meaning: therapeutic diphenylcyclopropenone sensitization with weekly scalp DPC. Sequenced here: whole blood, sampled in connection with sensitization to the hapten diphenylcyclopropenone (DPC). This chain links TRBV4-3 with TRBJ1-2, with D maybe TRBD1 (5 bases). The clonotype comes from a man between 18 and 29 years old with alopecia areata. Some clones in this sample may be carry-over from other donors' samples. CDR3 protein: CASSQGRRDGNHGYTF. The CDR3 DNA reads TGCGCCAGCAGCCAAGGTCGTCGGGACGGCAACCATGGCTACACCTTC.